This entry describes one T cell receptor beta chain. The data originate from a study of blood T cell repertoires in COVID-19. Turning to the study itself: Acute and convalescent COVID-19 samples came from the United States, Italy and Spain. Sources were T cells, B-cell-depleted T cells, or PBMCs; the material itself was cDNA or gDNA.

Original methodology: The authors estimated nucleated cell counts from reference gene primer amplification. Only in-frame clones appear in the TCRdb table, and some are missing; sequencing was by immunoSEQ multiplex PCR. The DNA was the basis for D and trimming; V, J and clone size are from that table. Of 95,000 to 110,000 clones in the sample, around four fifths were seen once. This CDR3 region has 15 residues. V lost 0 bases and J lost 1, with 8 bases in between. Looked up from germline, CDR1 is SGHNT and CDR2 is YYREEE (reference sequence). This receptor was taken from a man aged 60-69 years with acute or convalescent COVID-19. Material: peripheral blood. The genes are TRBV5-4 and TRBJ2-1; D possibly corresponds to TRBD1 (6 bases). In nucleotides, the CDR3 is TGTGCCAGCAGCTTGGGGACAGAATCCTACAATGAGCAGTTCTTC. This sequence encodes CASSLGTESYNEQFF.